Presented here are 11 T cell receptor beta chains from one specimen sequenced in a study of T cell changes during pregnancy in multiple sclerosis. Sequencing used immunoSEQ multiplex PCR; TCRdb keeps in-frame clones, though not all of them. This table has about 55,000 clones, about 90% appearing once. Sample: CD4+ T cells from peripheral blood mononuclear cells, taken in the first trimester of pregnancy. Receptor source: a female donor with multiple sclerosis, enrolled in a pregnancy study.

The sample holds one count of this clone. The CDR3 reads CAISSPSGAADTQYF. In DNA form, the CDR3 reads TGTGCCATCAGTTCCCCTAGCGGGGCGGCAGATACGCAGTATTTT. The chain links TRBV10-3 to TRBJ2-3; TRBD2 agrees at 9 bases. Germline V CDR1 and CDR2: ENHRY, SYGVKD. The CDR3 is 15 residues long. Unmatched junction bases numbered 7, after V lost 5 bases and J lost 4 bases.

The CDR3 spells CASSQVSGGGEQFF. In nucleotides, the CDR3 is TGCGCCAGCAGCCAAGTATCAGGGGGCGGCGAGCAGTTCTTC. The rearrangement links TRBV4-3 to TRBJ2-1; 8 bases are shared with TRBD1. The CDR3 runs 14 residues. The germline V gene encodes CDR1 LGHNA and CDR2 YSLEER. With V trimmed by 1 base and J by 10 bases, 6 bases remained unmatched.

This clone was seen only once. The chain couples TRBV6-5 to TRBJ2-2, with D maybe TRBD2 (6 bases). The CDR3 runs 15 residues. The ends were cut back, 4 bases at V and 4 bases at J, with 13 bases in the middle. Germline CDR1 is MNHEY and CDR2 is SVGAGI. The CDR3 DNA is TGTGCCAGCAGTTCCGGGACTCAGGTCACCGGGGAGCTGTTTTTT. It is translated as CASSSGTQVTGELFF.

This clone turned up a few times. V and J are TRBV7-2 and TRBJ2-7, with TRBD2 matching over 15 bases. V was clipped by 5 bases and J by 4 bases; unmatched bases: 15. Looked up from germline, CDR1 is SGHTA and CDR2 is FQGNSA. This CDR3 has 19 residues. CDR3 nucleotides: TGTGCCAGCAGCCCACACTCTTCCGGGACTAGCGGGAGGAGGTACGAGCAGTACTTC. Protein sequence: CASSPHSSGTSGRRYEQYF.

In this sample, this clone turned up once. The CDR3 spells CASSPDSSYQPQHF. In nucleotides, the CDR3 is TGTGCCAGCTCACCGGACAGCTCCTATCAGCCCCAGCATTTT. The rearrangement links TRBV18 to TRBJ1-5, with D possibly TRBD1 on 6 matching bases. Germline-derived CDR1 and CDR2 are KGHSH and LQKENI. V was shortened by 3 bases and J by 5 bases, with 11 bases between the two germline ends. The CDR3 is made up of 14 amino acids.

The chain recombines TRBV12-5 with TRBJ1-6, with a weak D call TRBD1 (6 bases). The V end was cut by 0 bases, the J end by 7 bases, with 16 bases between. CDR1 LGHNT and CDR2 FRNRAP come from the germline V gene. The CDR3 has 17 residues. CDR3 nucleotide sequence: TGTGCTAGTGGTTTGGTAGGGTCCCAAAGGGGGAATTCACCCCTCCACTTT. This encodes CASGLVGSQRGNSPLHF.

The V gene is TRBV27, the J gene TRBJ2-3; 12 bases are a match to TRBD2. V gave up 0 bases and J gave up 4 bases; unmatched junction bases: 2. CDR3 size: 16 residues. The germline V gene encodes CDR1 MNHEY and CDR2 SMNVEV (reference sequence). The CDR3, as DNA: TGTGCCAGCAGTTTATCCCTAGCGGGGGGGCCAGATACGCAGTATTTT. This gives the protein CASSLSLAGGPDTQYF.

This sequence joins TRBV7-7 and TRBJ1-1; 9 bases agree with TRBD1. The CDR3 is made up of 13 amino acids. Trimming at V came to 5 bases and at J to 5 bases, leaving 3 bases not matched to a gene. Germline CDR1 SSHAT, CDR2 FNYEAQ (reference sequence). Here the CDR3 DNA reads TGTGCCAGCAGCCCCGGACAGGGGACTGAAGCTTTCTTT. It codes for CASSPGQGTEAFF.

This rearrangement joins TRBV28 to TRBJ2-5; maybe TRBD2 (6 bases). The end of the DNA fits TRBJ2-7 better, so the J call may be wrong. The CDR3 runs 14 residues. Germline CDR1 and CDR2: MDHEN and SYDVKM. In nucleotides, the CDR3 is TGTGCCAGCAGTTCTCCGGAGGGGACCCACGAGCAGTACTTC. Protein sequence: CASSSPEGTHEQYF.

This chain links TRBV30 with TRBJ1-5; 7 bases agree with TRBD1. J was trimmed by 4 bases and V by 0 bases; bases with no gene match: 6. The CDR3 runs 15 residues. The germline CDR1 and CDR2 sequences are GTSNPN and SVGIG (reference sequence). CDR3: CAWSVRTGVNQPQHF. The CDR3 DNA follows: TGTGCCTGGAGTGTACGAACAGGGGTAAATCAGCCCCAGCATTTT. The variable domain in full, completed from reference TRBV30 and TRBJ1-5, reads SQTIHQWPATLVQPVGSPLSLECTVEGTSNPNLYWYRQAAGRGLQLLFYSVGIGQISSEVPQNLSASRPQDRQFILSSKKLLLSDSGFYLCAWSVRTGVNQPQHFGDGTRLSIL.

This clone was detected a few times. V is TRBV5-5 and J is TRBJ1-1; TRBD1 matches at 11 bases. CDR3 length equals 15 residues. The J segment lost 4 bases and the V segment lost 0 bases, leaving 2 bases of the junction unmatched. CDR1 and CDR2 from the germline V gene are SGHKS and YYEKEE (reference sequence). The CDR3 spells CASSLAGTGGTEAFF. As DNA, the CDR3 is TGTGCCAGCAGCTTGGCCGGGACAGGGGGCACTGAAGCTTTCTTT.